These 21 T cell receptor beta chains were all obtained from the same sample, sequenced in a study of cytomegalovirus exposure and HLA in healthy donors. The PCR made use of 60 Vbeta and 13 Jbeta primers. Measured with immunoSEQ multiplex PCR; TCRdb has only the in-frame clones, and not every one. The sample includes under 140,000 clones, over 60% of them seen just once. The sequencing sample was made of PBMCs. All receptors derive from a man aged 30 to 45 in good health and CMV-seropositive.

CDR3 sequence (DNA): TGTGCCAGCAGTTTACTACCCCGACAGGGCACAGATACGCAGTATTTT. This codes for CASSLLPRQGTDTQYF. The chain recombines TRBV27 with TRBJ2-3, with TRBD1 as a possible D gene (6 bases). V was trimmed by 2 bases and J by 1 base, leaving 13 bases between them. CDR1 is MNHEY and CDR2 is SMNVEV in the germline V gene (reference sequence). The CDR3 totals 16 residues.

V usage is TRBV2 and J usage is TRBJ2-3; D gene uncertain. V was clipped by 6 bases and J by 0 bases, with 10 bases between them. Per the germline V gene, CDR1 is SNHLY and CDR2 is FYNNEI. The length of the CDR3 is 14 residues. CDR3 DNA sequence: TGTGCCAGCAGCGTAACTCGGAGCACAGATACGCAGTATTTT. Translating it yields CASSVTRSTDTQYF.

The chain joins TRBV7-2 to TRBJ2-7; D is unclear. V was shortened by 4 bases and J by 7 bases, with 11 bases between the two germline ends. The CDR3 sequence is 12 residues long. Germline V CDR1 and CDR2: SGHTA, FQGNSA. CDR3 sequence: CTSSYLAREQYF. CDR3 coding DNA: TGTACCAGCAGCTACCTTGCGAGGGAGCAGTACTTC.

This chain links TRBV5-6 with TRBJ1-2, with D uncertain. There are 13 residues in the CDR3. Germline V gene lookup returns CDR1 SGHDT and CDR2 YYEEEE. The ends were cut back, 1 base at V and 2 bases at J, with 6 bases in the middle. The CDR3 DNA sequence: TGTGCCAGCAGCTTGAACAGAAACTATGGCTACACCTTC. Its protein is CASSLNRNYGYTF.

This clone was recorded only once. The chain joins TRBV6-5 to TRBJ1-3; 10 bases fit TRBD1. The CDR3 has 15 amino acids. V shed 2 bases and J 2 bases; nucleotides not matched to a gene: 0. Germline assignment: CDR1 MNHEY and CDR2 SVGAGI. This chain's CDR3 is CASSYGTGAGNTIYF. DNA for the CDR3: TGTGCCAGCAGTTACGGGACAGGGGCTGGAAACACCATATATTTT.

This clone came up once. The chain has TRBV5-4 and TRBJ1-2; 8 bases are shared with TRBD1. CDR1 is SGHNT and CDR2 is YYREEE in the germline V gene (reference sequence). V shed 7 bases and J 8 bases; nucleotides not matched to a gene: 7. This CDR3 has 12 residues. In nucleotides, the CDR3 is TGTGCCAGCCTGGGGGGGACAGGCGGCTACACCTTC. This gives the protein CASLGGTGGYTF.

This clone has only one observation. J is TRBJ1-3 and V is TRBV28; 8 nucleotides match TRBD1. The CDR3 is 14 amino acids. V gave up 6 bases and J gave up 4 bases; unmatched junction bases: 5. Per germline, CDR1 MDHEN and CDR2 SYDVKM. CDR3 nucleotide sequence: TGTGCCAGCAGCTCAGGGGGCACGGGAAACACCATATATTTT. It is translated as CASSSGGTGNTIYF.

CDR3 DNA sequence: TGCGCCAGCAGCCAAGCAGCTGGACAGCCCAATGGTGAAAAACTGTTTTTT. This gives the protein CASSQAAGQPNGEKLFF. The rearrangement links TRBV4-3 to TRBJ1-4, with D perhaps TRBD1 (6 bases). The CDR3 sequence is 17 residues long. Between the trimmed V and J ends, which lost 1 base and 7 bases, there was a span of 19 bases. From germline, CDR1 is LGHNA and CDR2 YSLEER.

The chain employs TRBV30 and TRBJ2-7; 8 bases fit TRBD2. Germline CDR1 GTSNPN, CDR2 SVGIG (reference sequence). There are 13 residues in the CDR3. The J segment lost 6 bases and the V segment lost 0 bases, leaving 4 bases of the junction unmatched. CDR3 nucleotides: TGTGCCTGGAGTGTACTGCTAGCGGGCGAGCAGTACTTC. This encodes CAWSVLLAGEQYF.

The V call is TRBV15, the J call TRBJ2-7; 7 bases fit TRBD1. V dropped 0 bases and J dropped 2; count of bases not matched to a gene: 4. Germline CDR1 is LNHNV and CDR2 is YYDKDF (reference sequence). The CDR3 runs 15 residues. The CDR3: CATSRDKGQAYEQYF. The CDR3, as DNA: TGTGCCACCAGCAGAGATAAAGGACAGGCCTACGAGCAGTACTTC. Full variable domain (remainder filled in from reference TRBV15 and TRBJ2-7): DAMVIQNPRYQVTQFGKPVTLSCSQTLNHNVMYWYQQKSSQAPKLLFHYYDKDFNNEADTPDNFQSRRPNTSFCFLDIRSPGLGDTAMYLCATSRDKGQAYEQYFGPGTRLTVT.

This clone has a handful of counts. This chain connects TRBV4-3 to TRBJ2-7; D unclear. Germline CDR1 and CDR2: LGHNA and YSLEER. This CDR3 contains 17 residues. Trimming left V 0 bases short and J 0 bases short, with 15 bases between. CDR3 amino acids: CASSQDMLSGYSYEQYF. The CDR3 DNA reads as TGCGCCAGCAGCCAAGATATGTTGTCAGGTTACTCCTACGAGCAGTACTTC.

This clone was seen a few times. The gene calls are TRBV27 and TRBJ2-7; TRBD2 matches at 13 bases. Germline V gives CDR1 MNHEY, CDR2 SMNVEV (reference sequence). This CDR3 spans 16 amino acids. V gave up 3 bases and J gave up 4 bases; unmatched junction bases: 6. Here the CDR3 reads CASSLFGTSGDYEQYF. CDR3 nucleotide sequence: TGTGCCAGCAGTTTGTTTGGGACTAGCGGGGATTACGAGCAGTACTTC.

V is TRBV7-8 and J is TRBJ2-5; a possible D gene is TRBD1 (5 bases). The DNA end is more similar to TRBJ2-7, so the J call may be wrong. The germline CDR1 and CDR2 sequences are SGHVS and FQNEAQ. This CDR3 is built from 13 residues. In DNA, the CDR3 is TGTGCCAGCAGCTCCAGGGTTTTCTACGAGCAGTACTTC. It encodes CASSSRVFYEQYF.

V gene TRBV7-2 combines with J gene TRBJ1-2; 7 bases are shared with TRBD1. The length of the CDR3 is 15 residues. V lost 0 bases, J lost 7 bases, and 8 bases stayed unmatched. CDR1 is SGHTA, CDR2 FQGNSA, per germline. The CDR3 region has the DNA TGTGCCAGCAGCTTAGCCCTGGACAGGCCCTTTGGCTACACCTTC. It codes for CASSLALDRPFGYTF.

The rearrangement uses TRBV30 and TRBJ2-7, with 11 nucleotides matching TRBD1. This CDR3 contains 14 residues. V was clipped by 8 bases and J by 5 bases; unmatched bases: 11. CDR1 and CDR2 (germline): GTSNPN, SVGIG (reference sequence). The CDR3 DNA reads TGTGCCGGCGACTCCGGGACAGGGGGTAACGAGCAGTACTTC. This encodes CAGDSGTGGNEQYF.

This clone was counted only a few times. The chain couples TRBV13 to TRBJ1-1; D remains unclear. CDR1 PRHDT and CDR2 FYEKMQ come from the germline V gene (reference sequence). With 6 bases removed from V and 1 base from J, the gap between germline ends came to 9 bases. The CDR3 runs to 13 residues. The CDR3: CASSGPGNTEAFF. In DNA, the CDR3 is TGTGCCAGCAGTGGTCCAGGGAACACTGAAGCTTTCTTT.

The V call is TRBV23-1, the J call TRBJ2-2; 9 bases are shared with TRBD1. TRBV23-1 is an ORF, with its function uncertain. This CDR3 is built from 16 residues. Trimming removed 3 bases from V and 7 bases from J; junction bases left unmatched: 9. As DNA, the CDR3 is TGCGCCAGCAGTCAGGCGACAGGGGGAAGGTTCGGGGAGCTGTTTTTT. This codes for CASSQATGGRFGELFF.

A remark on this clone: This likely reflects a read error, since a far larger clone is one base away. The V and J genes are TRBV5-6 and TRBJ1-1; tentative D call: TRBD1 (6 bases). Germline CDR1 SGHDT, CDR2 YYEEEE. V dropped 4 bases and J dropped 7 bases, with 8 bases sitting between them. The CDR3 is made up of 11 amino acids. CDR3 coding DNA: TGTGCCAGCAGCGGGGACAATGAAGCTTTCTTT. Its translation: CASSGDNEAFF.

The rearrangement links TRBV7-9 to TRBJ2-2, with D uncertain. Germline CDR1 reads SEHNR; CDR2 reads FQNEAQ (reference sequence). Trimming took off 7 bases at V and 4 bases at J, with 10 bases between the two ends. The CDR3 runs to 13 residues. In DNA, the CDR3 is TGTGCCAGCATTAGGAGTTCCACCGGGGAGCTGTTTTTT. It yields the protein CASIRSSTGELFF.

The rearrangement joins TRBV18 to TRBJ2-5; D possibly corresponds to TRBD1 (6 bases). V lost 0 bases, J lost 3 bases, and 17 bases lay in between. The CDR3 length is 17 residues. The germline gives CDR1 KGHSH, CDR2 LQKENI. The CDR3 loop reads CASSPPVWGRLEETQYF. CDR3 sequence (DNA): TGTGCCAGCTCACCACCGGTTTGGGGGCGCCTGGAAGAGACCCAGTACTTC.

In this sample, this clone turned up once. The chain links TRBV9 to TRBJ1-5; D not certain. Germline lookup yields CDR1 SGDLS and CDR2 YYNGEE. V was shortened by 0 bases and J by 9 bases, with 10 bases between the two germline ends. This CDR3 comprises 13 residues. The CDR3 coding sequence is TGTGCCAGCAGCGTAGAGTTGCGGGGGCCCCAGCATTTT. As protein: CASSVELRGPQHF.